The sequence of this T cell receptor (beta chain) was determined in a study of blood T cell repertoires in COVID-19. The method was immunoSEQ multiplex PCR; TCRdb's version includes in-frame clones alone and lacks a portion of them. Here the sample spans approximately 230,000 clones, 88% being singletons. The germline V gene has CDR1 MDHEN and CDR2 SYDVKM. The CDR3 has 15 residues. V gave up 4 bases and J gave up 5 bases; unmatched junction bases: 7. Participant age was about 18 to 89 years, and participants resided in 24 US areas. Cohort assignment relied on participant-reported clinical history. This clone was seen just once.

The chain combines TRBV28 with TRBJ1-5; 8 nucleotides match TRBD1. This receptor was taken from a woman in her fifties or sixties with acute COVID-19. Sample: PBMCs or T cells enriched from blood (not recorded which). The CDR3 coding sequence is TGTGCCAGCAGTTCCCAGGACAGGGATGATCAGCCCCAGCATTTT. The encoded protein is CASSSQDRDDQPQHF. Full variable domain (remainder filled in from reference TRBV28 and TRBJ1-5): DVKVTQSSRYLVKRTGEKVFLECVQDMDHENMFWYRQDPGLGLRLIYFSYDVKMKEKGDIPEGYSVSREKKERFSLILESASTNQTSMYLCASSSQDRDDQPQHFGDGTRLSIL.